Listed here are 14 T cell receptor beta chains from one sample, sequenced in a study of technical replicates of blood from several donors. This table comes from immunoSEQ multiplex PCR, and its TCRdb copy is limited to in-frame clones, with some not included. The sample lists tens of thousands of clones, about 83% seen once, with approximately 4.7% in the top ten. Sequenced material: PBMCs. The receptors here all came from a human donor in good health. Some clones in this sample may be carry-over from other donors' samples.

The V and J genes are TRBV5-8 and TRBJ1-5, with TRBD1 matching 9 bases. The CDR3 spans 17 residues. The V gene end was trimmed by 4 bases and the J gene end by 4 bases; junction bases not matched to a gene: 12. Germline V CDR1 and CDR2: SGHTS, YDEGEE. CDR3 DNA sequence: TGTGCCAGCAGCCCGGACAGGGGCCGCCATGGTAATCAGCCCCAGCATTTT. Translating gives CASSPDRGRHGNQPQHF.

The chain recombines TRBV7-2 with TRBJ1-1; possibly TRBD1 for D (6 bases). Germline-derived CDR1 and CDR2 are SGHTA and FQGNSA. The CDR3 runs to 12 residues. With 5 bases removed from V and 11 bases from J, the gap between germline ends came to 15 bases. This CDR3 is CASSRAGQSAFF. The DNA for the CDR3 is TGTGCCAGCAGCCGAGCCGGACAGTCGGCTTTCTTT.

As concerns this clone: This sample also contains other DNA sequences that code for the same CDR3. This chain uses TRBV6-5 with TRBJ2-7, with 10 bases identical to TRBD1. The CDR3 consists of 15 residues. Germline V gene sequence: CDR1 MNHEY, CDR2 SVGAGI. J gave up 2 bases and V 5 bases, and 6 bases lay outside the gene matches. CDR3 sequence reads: CASSARDRGTYEQYF. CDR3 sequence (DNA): TGTGCCAGCAGTGCACGGGACAGGGGAACCTACGAGCAGTACTTC.

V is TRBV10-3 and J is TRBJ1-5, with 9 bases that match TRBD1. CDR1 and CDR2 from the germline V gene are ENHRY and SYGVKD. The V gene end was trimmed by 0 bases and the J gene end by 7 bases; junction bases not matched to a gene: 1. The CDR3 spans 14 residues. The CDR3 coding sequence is TGTGCCATCAGTGAGTCGGGACAGGGACAGCCCCAGCATTTT. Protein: CAISESGQGQPQHF.

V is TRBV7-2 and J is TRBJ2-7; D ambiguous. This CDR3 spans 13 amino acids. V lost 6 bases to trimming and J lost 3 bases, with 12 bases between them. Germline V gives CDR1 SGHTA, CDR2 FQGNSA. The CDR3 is CASRPPGDYEQYF. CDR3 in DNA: TGTGCCAGCAGGCCGCCAGGTGACTACGAGCAGTACTTC.

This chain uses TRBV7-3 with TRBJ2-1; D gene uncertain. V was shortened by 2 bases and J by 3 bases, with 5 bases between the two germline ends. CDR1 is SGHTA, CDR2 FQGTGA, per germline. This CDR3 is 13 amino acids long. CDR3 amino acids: CASSLYFYNEQFF. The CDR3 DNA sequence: TGTGCCAGCAGCTTATACTTCTACAATGAGCAGTTCTTC.

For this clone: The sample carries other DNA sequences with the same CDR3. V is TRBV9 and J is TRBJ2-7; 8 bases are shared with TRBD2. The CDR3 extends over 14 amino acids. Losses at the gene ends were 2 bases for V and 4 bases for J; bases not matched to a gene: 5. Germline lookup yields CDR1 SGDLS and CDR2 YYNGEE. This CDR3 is CASSVGLAGYEQYF. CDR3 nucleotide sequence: TGTGCCAGCAGCGTCGGACTAGCAGGGTACGAGCAGTACTTC.

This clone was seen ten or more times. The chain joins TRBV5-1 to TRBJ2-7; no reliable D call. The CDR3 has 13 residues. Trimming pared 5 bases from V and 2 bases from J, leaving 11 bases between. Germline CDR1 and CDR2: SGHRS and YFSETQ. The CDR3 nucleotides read TGCGCCAGCAGTTTACTCCCCCCCTACGAGCAGTACTTC. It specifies CASSLLPPYEQYF.

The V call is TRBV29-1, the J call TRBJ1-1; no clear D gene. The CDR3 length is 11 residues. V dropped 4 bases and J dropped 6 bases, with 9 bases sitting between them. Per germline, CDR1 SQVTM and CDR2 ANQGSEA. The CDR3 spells CSVVRDPEAFF. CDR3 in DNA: TGCAGCGTTGTGAGGGATCCTGAAGCTTTCTTT.

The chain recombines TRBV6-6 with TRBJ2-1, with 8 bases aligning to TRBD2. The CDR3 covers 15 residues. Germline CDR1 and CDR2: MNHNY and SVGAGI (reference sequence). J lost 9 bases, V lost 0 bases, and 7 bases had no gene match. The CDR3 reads CASSYSSGGAGEQFF. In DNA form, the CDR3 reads TGTGCCAGCAGTTACTCATCCGGGGGGGCTGGTGAGCAGTTCTTC.

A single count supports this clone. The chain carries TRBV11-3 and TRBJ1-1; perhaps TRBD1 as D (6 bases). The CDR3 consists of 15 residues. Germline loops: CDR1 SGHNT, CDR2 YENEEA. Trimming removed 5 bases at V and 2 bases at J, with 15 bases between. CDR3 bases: TGTGCCAGCAGCCGCGGGGGGGGCGATAACACTGAAGCTTTCTTT. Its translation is CASSRGGGDNTEAFF.

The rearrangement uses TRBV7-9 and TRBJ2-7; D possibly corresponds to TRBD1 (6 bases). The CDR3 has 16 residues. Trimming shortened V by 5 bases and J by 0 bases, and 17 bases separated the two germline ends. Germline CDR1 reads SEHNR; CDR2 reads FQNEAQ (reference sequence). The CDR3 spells CASSPQQGEGSYEQYF. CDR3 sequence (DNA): TGTGCCAGCAGCCCACAACAGGGTGAGGGCTCCTACGAGCAGTACTTC.

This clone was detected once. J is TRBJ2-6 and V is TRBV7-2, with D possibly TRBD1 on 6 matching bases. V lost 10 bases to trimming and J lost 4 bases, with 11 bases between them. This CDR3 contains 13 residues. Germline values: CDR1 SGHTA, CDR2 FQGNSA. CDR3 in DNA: TGTGCCATGGGGGCTTCCGGGGCCAACGTCCTGACTTTC. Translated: CAMGASGANVLTF.

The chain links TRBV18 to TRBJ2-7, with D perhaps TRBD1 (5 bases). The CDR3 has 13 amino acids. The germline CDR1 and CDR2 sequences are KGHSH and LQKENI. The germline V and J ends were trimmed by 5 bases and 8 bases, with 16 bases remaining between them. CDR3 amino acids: CASSGALENQQYF. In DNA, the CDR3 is TGTGCCAGCTCAGGGGCCCTCGAAAATCAGCAGTACTTC. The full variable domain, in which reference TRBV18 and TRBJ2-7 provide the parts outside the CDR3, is NAGVMQNPRHLVRRRGQEARLRCSPMKGHSHVYWYRQLPEEGLKFMVYLQKENIIDESGMPKERFSAEFPKEGPSILRIQQVVRGDSAAYFCASSGALENQQYFGPGTRLTVT.